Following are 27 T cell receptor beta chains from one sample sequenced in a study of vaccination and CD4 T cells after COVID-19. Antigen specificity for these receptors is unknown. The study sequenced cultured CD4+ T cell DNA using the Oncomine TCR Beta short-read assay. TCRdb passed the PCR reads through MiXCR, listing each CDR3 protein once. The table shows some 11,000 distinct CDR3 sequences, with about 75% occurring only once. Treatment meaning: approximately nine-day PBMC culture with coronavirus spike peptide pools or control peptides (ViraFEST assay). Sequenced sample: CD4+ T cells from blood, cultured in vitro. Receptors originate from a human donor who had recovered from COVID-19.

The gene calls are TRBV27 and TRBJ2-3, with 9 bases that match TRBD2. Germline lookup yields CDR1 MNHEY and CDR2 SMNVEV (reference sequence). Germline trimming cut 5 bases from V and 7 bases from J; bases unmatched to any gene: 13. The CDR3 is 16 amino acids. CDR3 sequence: CASSPTRLAVRYTQYF. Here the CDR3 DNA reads TGTGCCAGCAGTCCTACCCGACTAGCGGTAAGGTATACGCAGTATTTT.

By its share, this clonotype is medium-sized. CDR3 nucleotide sequence: TGTGCCAGCAGTCTAACTACCGGACAGGGAGGATCACCCCTCCACTTT. It codes for CASSLTTGQGGSPLHF. The genes are TRBV6-1 and TRBJ1-6; 8 positions match TRBD1. Trimming took 5 bases from V and 10 from J; bases not matched to a gene: 13. This CDR3 comprises 16 residues. Germline lookup yields CDR1 MNHNS and CDR2 SASEGT.

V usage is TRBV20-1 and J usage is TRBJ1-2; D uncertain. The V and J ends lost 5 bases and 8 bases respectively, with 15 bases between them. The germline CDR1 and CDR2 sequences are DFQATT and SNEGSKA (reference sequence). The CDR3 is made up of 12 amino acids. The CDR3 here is CSAVSHLGGYTF. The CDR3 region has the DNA TGCAGTGCTGTAAGCCATTTAGGGGGCTACACCTTC.

The CDR3 spells CASSLDRHGYTF. The CDR3 DNA follows: TGTGCCAGCAGTCTAGACAGACATGGCTACACCTTC. The V gene is TRBV7-9, the J gene TRBJ1-2; tentative D call: TRBD1 (5 bases). Trimming removed 6 bases at V and 6 bases at J, with 11 bases between. Germline V lookup: CDR1 SEHNR, CDR2 FQNEAQ (reference sequence). The CDR3 sequence is 12 residues long.

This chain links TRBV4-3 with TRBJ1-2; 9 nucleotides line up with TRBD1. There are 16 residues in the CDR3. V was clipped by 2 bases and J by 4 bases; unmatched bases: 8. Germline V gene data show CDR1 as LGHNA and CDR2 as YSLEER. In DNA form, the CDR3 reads TGCGCCAGCAGCCAATATACCGGGACAGGGTCCTATGGCTACACCTTC. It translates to CASSQYTGTGSYGYTF.

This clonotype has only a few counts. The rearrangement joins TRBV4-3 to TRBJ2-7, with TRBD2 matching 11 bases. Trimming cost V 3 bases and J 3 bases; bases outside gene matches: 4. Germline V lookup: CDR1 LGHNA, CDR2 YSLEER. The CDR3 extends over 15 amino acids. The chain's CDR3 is CASSQRLAGIYEQYF. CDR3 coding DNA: TGCGCCAGCAGCCAGAGACTAGCGGGAATCTACGAGCAGTACTTC.

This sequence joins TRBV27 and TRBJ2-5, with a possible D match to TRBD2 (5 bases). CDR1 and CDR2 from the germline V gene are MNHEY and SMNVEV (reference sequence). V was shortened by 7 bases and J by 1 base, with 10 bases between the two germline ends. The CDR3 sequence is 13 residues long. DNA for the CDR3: TGTGCCAGCATTGTGAGGGCCCAAGAGACCCAGTACTTC. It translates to CASIVRAQETQYF.

In DNA, the CDR3 is TGTGCCAGCAGCCTCCGAGACGACATAGGGGAGACCCAGTACTTC. Translation: CASSLRDDIGETQYF. J is TRBJ2-5 and V is TRBV7-2; D not resolved. The V and J ends lost 5 bases and 5 bases respectively, with 18 bases between them. The CDR3 spans 15 residues. Per germline, CDR1 SGHTA and CDR2 FQGNSA.

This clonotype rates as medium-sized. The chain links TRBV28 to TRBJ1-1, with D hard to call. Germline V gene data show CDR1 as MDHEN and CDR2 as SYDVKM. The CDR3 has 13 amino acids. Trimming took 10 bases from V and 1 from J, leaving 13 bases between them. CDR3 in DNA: TGTGCCACTTCACCGACCAGGAACACTGAAGCTTTCTTT. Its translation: CATSPTRNTEAFF.

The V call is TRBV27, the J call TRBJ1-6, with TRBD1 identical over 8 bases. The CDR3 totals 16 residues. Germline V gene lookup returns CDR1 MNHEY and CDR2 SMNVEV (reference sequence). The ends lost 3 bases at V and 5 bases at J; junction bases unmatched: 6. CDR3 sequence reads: CASSFKRTGHNSPLHF. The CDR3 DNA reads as TGTGCCAGCAGTTTCAAACGGACAGGGCATAATTCACCCCTCCACTTT.

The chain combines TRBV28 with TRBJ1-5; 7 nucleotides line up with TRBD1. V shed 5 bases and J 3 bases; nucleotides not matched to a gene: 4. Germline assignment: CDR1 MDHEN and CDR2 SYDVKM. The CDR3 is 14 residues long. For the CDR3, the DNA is TGTGCCAGCAGTCCAGGGACAGTCAATCAGCCCCAGCATTTT. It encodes CASSPGTVNQPQHF.

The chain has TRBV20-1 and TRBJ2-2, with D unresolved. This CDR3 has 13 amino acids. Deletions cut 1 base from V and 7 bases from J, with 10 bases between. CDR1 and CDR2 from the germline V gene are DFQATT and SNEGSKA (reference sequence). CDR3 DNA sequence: TGCAGTGCTAGAGTAACCTCGGGCGGGGAGCTGTTTTTT. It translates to CSARVTSGGELFF.

The CDR3 bases are TGTGCCAGCAGCTTAGTATTCGGGCAAGGCACAGATACGCAGTATTTT. Amino acids: CASSLVFGQGTDTQYF. The rearrangement uses TRBV7-8 and TRBJ2-3, with D uncertain. Trimming cost V 1 base and J 1 base, with 12 bases left between them. The CDR3 totals 16 residues. Per germline, CDR1 SGHVS and CDR2 FQNEAQ. Full variable domain (rest looked up from reference TRBV7-8 and TRBJ2-3): GAGVSQSPRYKVAKRGQDVALRCDPISGHVSLFWYQQALGQGPEFLTYFQNEAQLDKSGLPSDRFFAERPEGSVSTLKIQRTQQEDSAVYLCASSLVFGQGTDTQYFGPGTRLTVL.

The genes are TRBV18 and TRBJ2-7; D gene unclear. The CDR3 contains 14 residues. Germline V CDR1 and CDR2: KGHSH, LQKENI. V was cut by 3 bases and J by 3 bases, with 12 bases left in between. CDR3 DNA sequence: TGTGCCAGCTCACCTCTGCCCAGACACTACGAGCAGTACTTC. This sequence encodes CASSPLPRHYEQYF.

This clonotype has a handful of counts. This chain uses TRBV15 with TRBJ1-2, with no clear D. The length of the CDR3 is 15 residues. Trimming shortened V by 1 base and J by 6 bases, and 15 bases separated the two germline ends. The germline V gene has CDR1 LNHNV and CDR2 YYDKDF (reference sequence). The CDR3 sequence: CATSRASRLVHGYTF. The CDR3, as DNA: TGTGCCACCAGCAGAGCGAGTCGGTTAGTACATGGCTACACCTTC.

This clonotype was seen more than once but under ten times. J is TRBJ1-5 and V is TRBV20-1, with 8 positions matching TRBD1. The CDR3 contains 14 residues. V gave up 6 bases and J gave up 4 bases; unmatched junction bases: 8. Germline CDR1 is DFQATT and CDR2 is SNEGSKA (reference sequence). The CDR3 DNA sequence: TGCAGTGCACAGCGGACAGGGAGGAATCAGCCCCAGCATTTT. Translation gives CSAQRTGRNQPQHF.

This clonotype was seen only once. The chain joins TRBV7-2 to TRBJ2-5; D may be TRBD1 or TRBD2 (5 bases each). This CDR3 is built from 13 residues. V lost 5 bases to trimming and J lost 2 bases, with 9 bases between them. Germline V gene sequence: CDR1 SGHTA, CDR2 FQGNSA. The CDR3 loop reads CASSPGLQETQYF. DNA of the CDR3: TGTGCCAGCAGCCCGGGGCTACAAGAGACCCAGTACTTC. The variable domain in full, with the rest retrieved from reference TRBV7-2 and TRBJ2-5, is GAGVSQSPSNKVTEKGKDVELRCDPISGHTALYWYRQSLGQGLEFLIYFQGNSAPDKSGLPSDRFSAERTGGSVSTLTIQRTQQEDSAVYLCASSPGLQETQYFGPGTRLLVL.

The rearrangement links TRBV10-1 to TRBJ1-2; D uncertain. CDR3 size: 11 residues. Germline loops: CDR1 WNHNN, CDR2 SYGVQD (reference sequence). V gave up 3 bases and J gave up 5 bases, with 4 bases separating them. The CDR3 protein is CASSDGYGYTF. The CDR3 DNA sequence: TGCGCCAGCAGTGACGGTTATGGCTACACCTTC.

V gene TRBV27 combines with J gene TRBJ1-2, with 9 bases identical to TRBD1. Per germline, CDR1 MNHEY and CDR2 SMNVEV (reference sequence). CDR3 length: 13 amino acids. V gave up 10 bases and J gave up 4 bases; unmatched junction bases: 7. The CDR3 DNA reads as TGTGCCATCGCGGGACAGGGCCCCTATGGCTACACCTTC. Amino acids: CAIAGQGPYGYTF.

The CDR3 DNA reads as TGCAGTGCCCGACCTGGGGGCAGAAACATTCAGTACTTC. The encoded protein is CSARPGGRNIQYF. This chain joins TRBV20-1 and TRBJ2-4; possibly TRBD1 for D (6 bases). The germline CDR1 and CDR2 sequences are DFQATT and SNEGSKA (reference sequence). The CDR3 runs 13 residues. V lost 6 bases, J lost 6 bases, and 15 bases lay in between.

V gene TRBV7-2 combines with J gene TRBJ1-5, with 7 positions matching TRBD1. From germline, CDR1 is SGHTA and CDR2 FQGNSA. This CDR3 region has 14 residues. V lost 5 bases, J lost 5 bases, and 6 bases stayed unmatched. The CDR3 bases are TGTGCCAGCAGCCAAACAGGGGTCGATCAGCCCCAGCATTTT. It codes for CASSQTGVDQPQHF.

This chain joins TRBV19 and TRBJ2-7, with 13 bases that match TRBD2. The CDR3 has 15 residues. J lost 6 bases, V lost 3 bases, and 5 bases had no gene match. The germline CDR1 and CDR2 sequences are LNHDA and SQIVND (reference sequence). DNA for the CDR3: TGTGCCAGTAGTATGGTTGGACTAGCGGGAGCCGAGCAGTACTTC. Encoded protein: CASSMVGLAGAEQYF. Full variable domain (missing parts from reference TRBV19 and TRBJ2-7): DGGITQSPKYLFRKEGQNVTLSCEQNLNHDAMYWYRQDPGQGLRLIYYSQIVNDFQKGDIAEGYSVSREKKESFPLTVTSAQKNPTAFYLCASSMVGLAGAEQYFGPGTRLTVT.

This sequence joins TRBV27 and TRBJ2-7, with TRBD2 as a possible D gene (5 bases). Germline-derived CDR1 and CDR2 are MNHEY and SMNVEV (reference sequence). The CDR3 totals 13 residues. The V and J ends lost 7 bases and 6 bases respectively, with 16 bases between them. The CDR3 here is CASNGAADSEQYF. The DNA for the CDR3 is TGTGCCAGCAACGGAGCAGCGGACTCCGAGCAGTACTTC.

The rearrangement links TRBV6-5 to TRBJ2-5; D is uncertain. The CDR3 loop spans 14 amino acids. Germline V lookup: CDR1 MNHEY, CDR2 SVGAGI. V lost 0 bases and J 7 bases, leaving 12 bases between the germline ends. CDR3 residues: CASSYSLPVLTQYF. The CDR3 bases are TGTGCCAGCAGTTACTCGTTGCCCGTCCTGACCCAGTACTTC.

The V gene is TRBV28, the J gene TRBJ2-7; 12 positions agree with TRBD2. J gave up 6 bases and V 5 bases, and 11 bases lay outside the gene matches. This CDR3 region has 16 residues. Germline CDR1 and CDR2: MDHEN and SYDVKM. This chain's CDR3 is CASSSTSGGWGAEQYF. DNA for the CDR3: TGTGCCAGCAGTAGTACTAGCGGGGGGTGGGGGGCCGAGCAGTACTTC.

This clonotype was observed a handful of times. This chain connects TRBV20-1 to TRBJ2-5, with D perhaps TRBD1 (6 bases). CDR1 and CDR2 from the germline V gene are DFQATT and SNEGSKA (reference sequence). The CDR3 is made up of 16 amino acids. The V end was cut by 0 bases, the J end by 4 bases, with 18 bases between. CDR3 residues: CSARDEGGVEGETQYF. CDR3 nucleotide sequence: TGCAGTGCTAGAGATGAAGGGGGAGTCGAGGGAGAGACCCAGTACTTC.

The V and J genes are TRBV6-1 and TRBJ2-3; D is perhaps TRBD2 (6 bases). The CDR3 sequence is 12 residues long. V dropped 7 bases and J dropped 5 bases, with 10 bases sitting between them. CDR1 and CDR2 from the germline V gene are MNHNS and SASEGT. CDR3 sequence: CASKAEGDTQYF. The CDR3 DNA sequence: TGTGCCAGCAAGGCGGAGGGAGATACGCAGTATTTT.